This T cell receptor (beta chain) is drawn from a study of cytomegalovirus exposure and HLA in healthy donors. General observations from the study: Prior analysis indicated that the majority of TCR beta V segments exhibited productivity approximately 87% or approximately 30% of the time.

Germline V lookup: CDR1 SGDLS, CDR2 YYNGEE. The CDR3 extends over 13 amino acids. This clone was detected once. Its antigen is currently unknown. The junction and the germline gene differ at one end; a read error may be behind it. PCR involved 60 Vbeta and 13 Jbeta primers. Using immunoSEQ multiplex PCR, the repertoire was profiled, and TCRdb retains in-frame clones only, with some absent. This sample has tens of thousands of clones, with roughly 74% found just once. The sequence was collected from a woman between 35 and 50 years old in good health and CMV-seropositive. Sequences were obtained from PBMCs. The rearrangement joins TRBV9 to TRBJ1-2, with 8 positions matching TRBD1. CDR3 amino acids: CASSVGTGYGCTF. DNA of the CDR3: TGTGCCAGCAGCGTCGGGACAGGCTATGGCTGCACCTTC. The complete variable domain, with remaining parts taken from reference TRBV9 and TRBJ1-2, reads DSGVTQTPKHLITATGQRVTLRCSPRSGDLSVYWYQQSLDQGLQFLIQYYNGEERAKGNILERFSAQQFPDLHSELNLSSLELGDSALYFCASSVGTGYGCTFGSGTRLTVV.